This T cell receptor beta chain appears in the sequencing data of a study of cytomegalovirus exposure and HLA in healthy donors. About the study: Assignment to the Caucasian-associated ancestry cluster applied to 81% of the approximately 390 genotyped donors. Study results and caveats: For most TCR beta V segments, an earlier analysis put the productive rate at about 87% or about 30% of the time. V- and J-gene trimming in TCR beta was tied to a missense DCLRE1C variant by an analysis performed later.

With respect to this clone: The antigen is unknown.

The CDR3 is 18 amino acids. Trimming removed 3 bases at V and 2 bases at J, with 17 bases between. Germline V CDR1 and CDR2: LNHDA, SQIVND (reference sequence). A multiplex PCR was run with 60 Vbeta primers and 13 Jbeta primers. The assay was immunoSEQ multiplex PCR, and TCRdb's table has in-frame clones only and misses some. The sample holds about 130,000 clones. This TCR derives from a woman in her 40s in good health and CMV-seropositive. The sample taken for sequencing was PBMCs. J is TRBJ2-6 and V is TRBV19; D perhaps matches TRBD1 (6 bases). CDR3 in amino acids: CASSIRQGLPPGANVLTF. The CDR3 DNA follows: TGTGCCAGTAGTATCCGTCAGGGGCTTCCTCCTGGGGCCAACGTCCTGACTTTC.